This TCR beta chain was documented in a study of blood T cell repertoires in COVID-19. Study at large: Spain, Italy and the United States supplied samples that represented acute and convalescent COVID-19.

The CDR3 covers 16 residues. J lost 9 bases, V lost 2 bases, and 11 bases had no gene match. From germline, CDR1 is LGHDT and CDR2 YNNKEL (reference sequence). Method: immunoSEQ multiplex PCR; TCRdb's copy keeps in-frame clones and lacks some. The sample shows about 200,000 clones, around 80% of them seen only once. The origin of this receptor is a woman between 65 and 79 years old with acute or convalescent COVID-19. This chain connects TRBV3-1 (or the pseudogene TRBV3-2) to TRBJ2-1, with TRBD2 matching over 9 bases. Sample: peripheral blood. The CDR3: CASSQFLPIAGAEQFF. The CDR3 DNA follows: TGTGCCAGCAGCCAATTCCTGCCAATAGCGGGAGCTGAGCAGTTCTTC.